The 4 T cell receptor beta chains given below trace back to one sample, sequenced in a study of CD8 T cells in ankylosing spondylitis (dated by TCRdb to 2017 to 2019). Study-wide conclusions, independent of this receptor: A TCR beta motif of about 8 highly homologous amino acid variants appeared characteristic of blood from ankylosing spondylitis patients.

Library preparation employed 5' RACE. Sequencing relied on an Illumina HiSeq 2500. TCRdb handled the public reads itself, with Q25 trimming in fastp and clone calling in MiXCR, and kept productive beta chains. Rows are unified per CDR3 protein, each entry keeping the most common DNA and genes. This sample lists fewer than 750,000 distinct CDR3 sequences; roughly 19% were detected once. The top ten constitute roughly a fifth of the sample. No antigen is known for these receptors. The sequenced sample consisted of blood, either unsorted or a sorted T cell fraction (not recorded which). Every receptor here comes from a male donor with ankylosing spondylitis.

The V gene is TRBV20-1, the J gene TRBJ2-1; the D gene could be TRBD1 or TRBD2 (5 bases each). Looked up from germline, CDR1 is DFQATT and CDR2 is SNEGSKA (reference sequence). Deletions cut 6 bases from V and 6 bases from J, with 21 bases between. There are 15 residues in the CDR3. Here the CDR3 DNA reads TGCAGTGCCGTCCCCTATACTAGGGGTTCCAATGAGCAGTTCTTC. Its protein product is CSAVPYTRGSNEQFF.

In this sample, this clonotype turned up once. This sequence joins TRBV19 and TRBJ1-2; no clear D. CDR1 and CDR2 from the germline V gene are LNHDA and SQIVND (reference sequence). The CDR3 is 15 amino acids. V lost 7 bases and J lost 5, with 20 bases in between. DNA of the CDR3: TGTGCCAGTATTGCTCGGGCCCGCATGGATTATGGCTACACCTTC. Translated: CASIARARMDYGYTF.

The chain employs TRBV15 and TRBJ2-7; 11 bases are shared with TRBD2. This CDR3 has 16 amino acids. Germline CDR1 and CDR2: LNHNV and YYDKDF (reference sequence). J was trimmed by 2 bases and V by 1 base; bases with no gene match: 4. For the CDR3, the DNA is TGTGCCACCAGCAGAGCCAGACTAGCGGGAACCTACGAGCAGTACTTC. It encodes CATSRARLAGTYEQYF.

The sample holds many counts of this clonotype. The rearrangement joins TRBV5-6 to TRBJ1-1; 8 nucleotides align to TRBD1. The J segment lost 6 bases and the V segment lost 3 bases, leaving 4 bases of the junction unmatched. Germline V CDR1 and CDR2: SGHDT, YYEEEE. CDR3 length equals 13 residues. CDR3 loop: CASSWTGLPEAFF. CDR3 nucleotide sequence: TGTGCCAGCAGCTGGACAGGGCTCCCTGAAGCTTTCTTT.